This T cell receptor beta chain was recovered during a study of T-cell memory formation after mild COVID-19. Findings and limits, study-wide: A balance of CD4 and CD8 characterized clones contracting day 15 to 85, whereas later expanders leaned CD4+. Cross-reactive memory seemingly joined, as some responding clones were found in pre-infection memory.

This CDR3 has 15 residues. V was pared by 8 bases and J by 4 bases, with 12 bases of the junction left unmatched. In germline, CDR1 is SNHLY, CDR2 FYNNEI. TCRdb independently ran MiXCR on the 5' RACE reads; one entry per CDR3 protein. This repertoire shows over 150,000 distinct CDR3 sequences, about a fifth found once; its top ten account for under 30%. About this clonotype itself: Its antigen is not known.

The V gene is TRBV2, the J gene TRBJ2-3; TRBD1 matches at 7 bases. The clonotype was recovered from an adult woman who had mild COVID-19 (a few samples of this study predate the infection). Cell type and time point are not known. Sequenced sample: PBMCs or a T cell subset sorted from them (not recorded which). CDR3 residues: CASSGTALGADTQYF. CDR3 bases: TGTGCCAGCTCCGGGACAGCACTCGGGGCAGATACGCAGTATTTT. Filled out from reference TRBV2 and TRBJ2-3, the complete variable domain reads EPEVTQTPSHQVTQMGQEVILRCVPISNHLYFYWYRQILGQKVEFLVSFYNNEISEKSEIFDDQFSVERPDGSNFTLKIRSTKLEDSAMYFCASSGTALGADTQYFGPGTRLTVL.